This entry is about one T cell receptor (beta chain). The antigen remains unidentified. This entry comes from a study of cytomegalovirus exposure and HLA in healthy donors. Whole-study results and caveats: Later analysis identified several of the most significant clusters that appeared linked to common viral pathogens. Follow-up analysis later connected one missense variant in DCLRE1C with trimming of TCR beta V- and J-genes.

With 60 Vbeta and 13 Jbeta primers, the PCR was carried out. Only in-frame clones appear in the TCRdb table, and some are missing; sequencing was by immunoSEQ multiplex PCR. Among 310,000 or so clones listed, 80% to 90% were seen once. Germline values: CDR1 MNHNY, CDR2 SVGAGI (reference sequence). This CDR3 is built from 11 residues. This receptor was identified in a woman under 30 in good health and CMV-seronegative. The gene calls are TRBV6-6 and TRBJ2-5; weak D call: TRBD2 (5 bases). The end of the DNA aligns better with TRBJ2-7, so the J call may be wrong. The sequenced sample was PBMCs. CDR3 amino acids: CASSYAGEQYF. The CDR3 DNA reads TGTGCCAGCAGTTACGCGGGCGAGCAGTACTTC.